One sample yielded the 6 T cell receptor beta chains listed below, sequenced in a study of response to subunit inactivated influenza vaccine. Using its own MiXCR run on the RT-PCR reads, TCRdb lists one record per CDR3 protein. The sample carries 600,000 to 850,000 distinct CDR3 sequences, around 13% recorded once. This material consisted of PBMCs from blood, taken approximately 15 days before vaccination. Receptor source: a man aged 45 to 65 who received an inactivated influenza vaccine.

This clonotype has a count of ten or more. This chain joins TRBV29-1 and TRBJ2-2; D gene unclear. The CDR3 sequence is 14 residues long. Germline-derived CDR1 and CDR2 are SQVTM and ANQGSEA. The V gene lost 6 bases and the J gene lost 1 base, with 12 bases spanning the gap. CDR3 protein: CSVDVSGNTGELFF. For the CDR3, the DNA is TGCAGCGTCGACGTCTCCGGGAACACCGGGGAGCTGTTTTTT.

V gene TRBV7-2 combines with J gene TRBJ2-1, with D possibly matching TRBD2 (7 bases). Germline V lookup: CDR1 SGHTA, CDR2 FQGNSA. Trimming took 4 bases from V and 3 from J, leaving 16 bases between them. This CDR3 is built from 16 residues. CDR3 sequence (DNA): TGTGCCAGCAGCTCTCATCGGGGGGCGGACTACAATGAGCAGTTCTTC. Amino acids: CASSSHRGADYNEQFF.

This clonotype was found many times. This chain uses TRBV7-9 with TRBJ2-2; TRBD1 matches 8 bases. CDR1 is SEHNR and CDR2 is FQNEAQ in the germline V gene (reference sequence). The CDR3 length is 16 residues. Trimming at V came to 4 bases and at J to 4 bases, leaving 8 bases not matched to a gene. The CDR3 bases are TGTGCCAGCAGCTCGACCGGGACAGGTTTCACCGGGGAGCTGTTTTTT. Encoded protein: CASSSTGTGFTGELFF.

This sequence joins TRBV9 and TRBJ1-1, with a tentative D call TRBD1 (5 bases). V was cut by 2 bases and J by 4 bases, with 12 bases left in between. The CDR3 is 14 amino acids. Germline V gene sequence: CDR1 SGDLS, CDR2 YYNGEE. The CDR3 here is CASSVGGWGTEAFF. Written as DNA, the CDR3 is TGTGCCAGCAGCGTTGGGGGTTGGGGCACTGAAGCTTTCTTT.

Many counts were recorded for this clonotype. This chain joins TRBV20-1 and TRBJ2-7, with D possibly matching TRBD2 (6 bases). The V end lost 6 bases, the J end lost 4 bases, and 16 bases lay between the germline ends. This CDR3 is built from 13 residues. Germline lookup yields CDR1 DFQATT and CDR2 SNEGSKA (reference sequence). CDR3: CSASSGLGYEQYF. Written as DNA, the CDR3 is TGCAGTGCCTCTTCGGGACTGGGATACGAGCAGTACTTC.

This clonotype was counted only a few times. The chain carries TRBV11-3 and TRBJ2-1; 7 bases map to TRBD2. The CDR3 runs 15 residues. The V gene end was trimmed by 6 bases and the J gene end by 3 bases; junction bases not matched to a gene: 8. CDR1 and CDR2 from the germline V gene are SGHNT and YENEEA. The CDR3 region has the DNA TGTGCCAGCAGTTTGGCCAGCGGGGACTACAATGAGCAGTTCTTC. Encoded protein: CASSLASGDYNEQFF. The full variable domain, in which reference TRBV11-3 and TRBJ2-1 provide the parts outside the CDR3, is EAGVVQSPRYKIIEKKQPVAFWCNPISGHNTLYWYLQNLGQGPELLIRYENEEAVDDSQLPKDRFSAERLKGVDSTLKIQPAELGDSAVYLCASSLASGDYNEQFFGPGTRLTVL.